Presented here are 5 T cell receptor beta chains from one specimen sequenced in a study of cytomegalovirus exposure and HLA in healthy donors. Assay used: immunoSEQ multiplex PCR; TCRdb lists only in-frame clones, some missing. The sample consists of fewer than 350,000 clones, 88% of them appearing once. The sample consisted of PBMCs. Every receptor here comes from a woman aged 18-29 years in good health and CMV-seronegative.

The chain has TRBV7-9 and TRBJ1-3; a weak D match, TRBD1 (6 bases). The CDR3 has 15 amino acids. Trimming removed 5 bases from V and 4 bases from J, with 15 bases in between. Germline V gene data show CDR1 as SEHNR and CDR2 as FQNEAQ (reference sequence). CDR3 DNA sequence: TGTGCCAGCAGCCCAACAGGGTCGTTGGGAAACACCATATATTTT. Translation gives CASSPTGSLGNTIYF. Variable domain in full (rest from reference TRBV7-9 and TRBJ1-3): DTGVSQNPRHKITKRGQNVTFRCDPISEHNRLYWYRQTLGQGPEFLTYFQNEAQLEKSRLLSDRFSAERPKGSFSTLEIQRTEQGDSAMYLCASSPTGSLGNTIYFGEGSWLTVV.

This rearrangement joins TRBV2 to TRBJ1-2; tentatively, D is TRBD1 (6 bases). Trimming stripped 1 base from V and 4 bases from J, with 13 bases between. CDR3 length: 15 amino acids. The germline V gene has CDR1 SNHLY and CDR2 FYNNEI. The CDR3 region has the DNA TGTGCCAGCAGTGAAGAGGGGGGGCCCGTCTATGGCTACACCTTC. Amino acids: CASSEEGGPVYGYTF.

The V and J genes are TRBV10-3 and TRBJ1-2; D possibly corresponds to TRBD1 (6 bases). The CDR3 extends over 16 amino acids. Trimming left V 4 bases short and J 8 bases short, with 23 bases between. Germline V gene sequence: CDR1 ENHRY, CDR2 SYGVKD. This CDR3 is CAISAKLTDRLGGYTF. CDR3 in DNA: TGTGCCATCAGTGCCAAACTTACCGACAGGCTGGGCGGCTACACCTTC.

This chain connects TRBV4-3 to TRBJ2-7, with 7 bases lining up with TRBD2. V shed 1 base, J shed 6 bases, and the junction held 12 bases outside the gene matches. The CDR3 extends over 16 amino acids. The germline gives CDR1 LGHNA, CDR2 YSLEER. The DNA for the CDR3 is TGCGCCAGCAGCCAAGTTCTATCGGCGGGAGCGGGCGAGCAGTACTTC. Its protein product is CASSQVLSAGAGEQYF.

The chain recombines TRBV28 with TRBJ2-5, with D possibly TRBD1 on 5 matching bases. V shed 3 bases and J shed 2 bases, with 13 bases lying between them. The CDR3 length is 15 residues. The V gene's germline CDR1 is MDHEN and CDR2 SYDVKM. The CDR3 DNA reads TGTGCCAGCAGTTTCGGTGGGCAGGGACAAGAGACCCAGTACTTC. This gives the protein CASSFGGQGQETQYF.